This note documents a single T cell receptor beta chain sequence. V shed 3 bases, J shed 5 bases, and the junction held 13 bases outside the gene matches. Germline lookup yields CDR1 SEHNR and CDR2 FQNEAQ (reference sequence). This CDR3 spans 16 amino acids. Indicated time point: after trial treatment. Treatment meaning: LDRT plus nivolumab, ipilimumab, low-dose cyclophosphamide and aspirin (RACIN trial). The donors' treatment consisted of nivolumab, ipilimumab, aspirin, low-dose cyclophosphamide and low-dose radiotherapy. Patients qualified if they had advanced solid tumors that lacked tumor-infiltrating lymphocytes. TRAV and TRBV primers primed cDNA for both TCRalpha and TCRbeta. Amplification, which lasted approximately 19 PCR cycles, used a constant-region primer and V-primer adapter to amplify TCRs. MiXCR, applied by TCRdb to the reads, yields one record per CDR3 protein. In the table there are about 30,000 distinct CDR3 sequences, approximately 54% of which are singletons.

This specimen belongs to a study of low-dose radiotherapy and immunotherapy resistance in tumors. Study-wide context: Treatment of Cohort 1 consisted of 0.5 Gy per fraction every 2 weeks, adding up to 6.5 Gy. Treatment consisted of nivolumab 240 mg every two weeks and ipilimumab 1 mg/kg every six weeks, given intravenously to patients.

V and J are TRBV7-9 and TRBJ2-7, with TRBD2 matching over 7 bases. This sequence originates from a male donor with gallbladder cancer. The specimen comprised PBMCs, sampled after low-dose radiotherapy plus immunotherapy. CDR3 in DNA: TGTGCCAGCAGCTTTTTGGGAGCGGGGCCAGGCGACGAGCAGTACTTC. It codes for CASSFLGAGPGDEQYF.